This T cell receptor beta chain was obtained from a study of cytomegalovirus exposure and HLA in healthy donors. Findings and caveats of the study: Most TCR sequences showed up rarely, but some public TCRs showed up in many donors. Presence/absence results assume similar sequencing depth per donor, which may not hold. TCR beta V- and J-gene trimming was later associated with a missense DCLRE1C variant. Among TCR beta chains of equal frequency, HLA-associated ones were more clonally expanded in a later analysis.

The CDR3 length is 14 residues. V was trimmed by 2 bases and J by 4 bases, leaving 9 bases between them. Germline values: CDR1 MDHEN, CDR2 SYDVKM. To note about this clone: What it binds is unknown.

The PCR used 60 Vbeta and 13 Jbeta primers. Sequenced by immunoSEQ multiplex PCR; TCRdb stores in-frame clones only, minus some. Of under 200,000 clones in the sample, over 60% are singletons; the top ten hold 2.8%. Material: PBMCs. J is TRBJ2-1 and V is TRBV28; D possibly corresponds to TRBD2 (5 bases). The receptor was isolated from a woman aged 25 to 45 in good health and CMV-seronegative. CDR3 sequence (DNA): TGTGCCAGCAGTTTAGTGGGAGCTTACAATGAGCAGTTCTTC. This translates into CASSLVGAYNEQFF.